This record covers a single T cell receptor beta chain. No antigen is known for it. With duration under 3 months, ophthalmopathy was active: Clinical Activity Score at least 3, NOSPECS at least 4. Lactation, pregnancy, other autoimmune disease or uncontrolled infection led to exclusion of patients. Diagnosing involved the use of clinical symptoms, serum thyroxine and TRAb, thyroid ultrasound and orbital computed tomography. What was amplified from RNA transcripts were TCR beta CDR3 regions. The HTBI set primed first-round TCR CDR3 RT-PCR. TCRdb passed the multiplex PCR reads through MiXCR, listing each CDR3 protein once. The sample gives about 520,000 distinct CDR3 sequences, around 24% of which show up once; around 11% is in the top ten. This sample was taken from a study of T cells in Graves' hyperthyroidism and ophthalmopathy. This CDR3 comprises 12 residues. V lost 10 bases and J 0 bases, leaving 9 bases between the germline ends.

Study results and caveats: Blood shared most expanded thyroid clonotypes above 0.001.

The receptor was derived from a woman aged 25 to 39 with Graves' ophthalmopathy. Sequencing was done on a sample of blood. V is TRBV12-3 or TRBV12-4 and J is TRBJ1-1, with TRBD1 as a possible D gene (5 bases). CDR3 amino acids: CATPGLNTEAFF. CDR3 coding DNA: TGTGCCACCCCAGGGTTGAACACTGAAGCTTTCTTT.